Presented here are 5 T cell receptor beta chains from one specimen sequenced in a study of cytomegalovirus exposure and HLA in healthy donors. Primers for the PCR totalled 60 Vbeta and 13 Jbeta. Sequenced by immunoSEQ multiplex PCR; TCRdb stores in-frame clones only, minus some. Of around 150,000 clones in the sample, 55% to 70% were seen once. The sample consisted of PBMCs. Source of these receptors: a woman in her thirties in good health and CMV-seropositive.

The CDR3 DNA follows: TGTGCCAGCATGAGATGGGCAGAAAGCCGTTATAGCAATCAGCCCCAGCATTTT. Protein product: CASMRWAESRYSNQPQHF. V and J are TRBV27 and TRBJ1-5; no clear D. V gave up 7 bases and J gave up 0 bases, with 22 bases separating them. Looked up from germline, CDR1 is MNHEY and CDR2 is SMNVEV (reference sequence). The CDR3 is made up of 18 amino acids.

The chain joins TRBV14 to TRBJ1-2; 9 bases map to TRBD1. With 4 bases clipped from V and 3 bases from J, the junction kept 3 bases outside the gene matches. The CDR3 runs to 14 residues. The germline gives CDR1 SGHDN, CDR2 FVKESK. CDR3 DNA: TGTGCCAGCAGCCTCCGACAGGGGGACTATGGCTACACCTTC. This sequence encodes CASSLRQGDYGYTF.

This chain's CDR3 is CASSRRQRELGDEQFF. In DNA form, the CDR3 reads TGCGCCAGCAGCCGCAGACAGCGGGAGCTTGGCGATGAGCAGTTCTTC. The chain combines TRBV4-1 with TRBJ2-1; 8 bases are shared with TRBD2. Per the germline V gene, CDR1 is MGHRA and CDR2 is YSYEKL. V trimming: 4 bases; J trimming: 8 bases; junction bases outside the gene matches: 13. The CDR3 sequence is 16 residues long.

The V gene is TRBV6-6, the J gene TRBJ1-5; weak D call: TRBD1 (5 bases). The CDR3 loop spans 11 amino acids. V gave up 5 bases and J gave up 8 bases, with 7 bases separating them. Germline V gene sequence: CDR1 MNHNY, CDR2 SVGAGI (reference sequence). CDR3 bases: TGTGCCAGCAGTGGGGCGGAGCCCCAGCATTTT. This translates into CASSGAEPQHF.

This clone was observed a handful of times. V is TRBV7-9 and J is TRBJ2-5; D may be TRBD2 (7 bases). The V gene's germline CDR1 is SEHNR and CDR2 FQNEAQ (reference sequence). The germline V and J ends were trimmed by 5 bases and 7 bases, with 20 bases remaining between them. The CDR3 is 15 residues long. The CDR3 sequence is CASSAIRGALGTQYF. The CDR3 DNA is TGTGCCAGCAGCGCTATACGGGGGGCTCTGGGGACCCAGTACTTC.